This T cell receptor beta chain comes out of a study of T cell responses to AZD1222 COVID-19 vaccine. This CDR3 has 13 amino acids. Germline V gene lookup returns CDR1 SGHDT and CDR2 YYEEEE. Between the trimmed V and J ends, which lost 1 base and 12 bases, there was a span of 17 bases. Using immunoSEQ multiplex PCR, the repertoire was profiled, and TCRdb retains in-frame clones only, with some absent. The data contain about 140,000 clones, over 75% of them singletons. Findings and caveats of the study: Following two doses of AZD1222, Spike-specific TCR breadth and depth rose. Baseline antibody screening turned up just a handful of seropositive AZD1222 recipients. Females made up more of the donors, who were largely white British, and clonal diversity may have come out too low. Across the whole spike, CD4 TCRs peaked at regions 160-218 and 743-854.

Concerning this clone itself: Its target is unknown.

This chain connects TRBV5-6 to TRBJ2-7, with D perhaps assigned TRBD1 or TRBD2 (5 bases each). Material: peripheral blood, obtained on day 0 of AZD1222 vaccination. This receptor was identified in an adult in good health. CDR3: CASSLNMGRTMYF. CDR3 bases: TGTGCCAGCAGCTTGAATATGGGACGGACAATGTACTTC.